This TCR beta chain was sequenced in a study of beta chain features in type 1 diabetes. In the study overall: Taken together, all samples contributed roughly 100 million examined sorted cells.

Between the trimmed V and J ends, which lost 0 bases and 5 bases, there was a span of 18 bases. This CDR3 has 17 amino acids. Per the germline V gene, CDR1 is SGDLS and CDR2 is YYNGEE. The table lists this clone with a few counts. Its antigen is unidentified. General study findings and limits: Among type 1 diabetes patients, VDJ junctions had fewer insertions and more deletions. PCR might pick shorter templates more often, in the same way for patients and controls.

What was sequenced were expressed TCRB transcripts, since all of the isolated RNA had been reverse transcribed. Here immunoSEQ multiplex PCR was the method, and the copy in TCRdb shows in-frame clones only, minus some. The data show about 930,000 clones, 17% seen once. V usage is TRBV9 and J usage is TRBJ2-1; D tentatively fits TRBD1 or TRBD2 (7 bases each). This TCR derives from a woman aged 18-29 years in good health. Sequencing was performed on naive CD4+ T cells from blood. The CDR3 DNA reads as TGTGCCAGCAGCGTAGCAGGGGGGGCTAGCGGCAACAATGAGCAGTTCTTC. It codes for CASSVAGGASGNNEQFF. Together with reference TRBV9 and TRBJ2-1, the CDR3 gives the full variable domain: DSGVTQTPKHLITATGQRVTLRCSPRSGDLSVYWYQQSLDQGLQFLIQYYNGEERAKGNILERFSAQQFPDLHSELNLSSLELGDSALYFCASSVAGGASGNNEQFFGPGTRLTVL.